This TCR beta chain comes out of a study of cytotoxic CD8 clonotypes in ibrutinib-treated CLL. Study summary: The cohort had about 10 relapsed/refractory and some 14 treatment-naive patients, 17 IGHV unmutated.

Per germline, CDR1 SEHNR and CDR2 FQNEAQ (reference sequence). Trimming stripped 5 bases from V and 0 bases from J, with 17 bases between. The CDR3 sequence is 18 residues long. Using immunoSEQ multiplex PCR, the repertoire was profiled, and TCRdb retains in-frame clones only, with some absent. The sample comprises 85,000 or so clones, 70% to 80% of which are singletons, and roughly 4.8% rests with the top ten. This clonotype was sampled from a human donor with chronic lymphocytic leukemia. The chain couples TRBV7-9 to TRBJ2-6; TRBD1 might be the D (5 bases). Sequencing was performed on PBMCs, taken after 12 months of ibrutinib treatment. The CDR3 reads CASSPIREVDSGANVLTF. The CDR3 DNA sequence: TGTGCCAGCAGCCCTATCAGGGAAGTGGACTCTGGGGCCAACGTCCTGACTTTC.